The entry that follows covers one T cell receptor (beta chain) sequence. This sample was included in a study of T-cell memory formation after mild COVID-19. TCRdb re-called the 5' RACE reads through MiXCR, storing one row per CDR3 protein. The sample consists of a few hundred thousand distinct CDR3 sequences, 15% to 20% of them appearing once. This CDR3 region has 17 residues. J lost 0 bases, V lost 6 bases, and 4 bases had no gene match. CDR1 is SGHKS, CDR2 YYEKEE, per germline (reference sequence). The rearrangement links TRBV5-5 to TRBJ2-6; 12 bases line up with TRBD1. The sequenced material came from PBMCs or a T cell subset sorted from them (not recorded which). This clonotype originated in a man aged 18 to 29 who had mild COVID-19 (a few samples of this study predate the infection). Cell type and time point are not known. CDR3 region: CASTGTGGFSGANVLTF. The CDR3 bases are TGTGCCAGCACCGGGACAGGGGGCTTCTCTGGGGCCAACGTCCTGACTTTC.